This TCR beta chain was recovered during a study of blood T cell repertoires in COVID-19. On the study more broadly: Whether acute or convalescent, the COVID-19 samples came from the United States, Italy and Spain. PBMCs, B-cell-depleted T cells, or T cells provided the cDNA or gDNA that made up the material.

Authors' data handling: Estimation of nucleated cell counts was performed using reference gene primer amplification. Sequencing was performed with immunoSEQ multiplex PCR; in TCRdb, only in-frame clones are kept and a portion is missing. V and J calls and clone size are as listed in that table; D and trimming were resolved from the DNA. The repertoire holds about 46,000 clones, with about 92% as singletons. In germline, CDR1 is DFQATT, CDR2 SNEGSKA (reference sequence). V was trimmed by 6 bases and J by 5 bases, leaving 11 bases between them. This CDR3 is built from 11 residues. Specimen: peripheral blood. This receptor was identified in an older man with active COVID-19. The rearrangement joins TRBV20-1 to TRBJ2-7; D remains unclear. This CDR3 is CSATLQDEQYF. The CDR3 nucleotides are TGCAGTGCAACCCTTCAGGACGAGCAGTACTTC.